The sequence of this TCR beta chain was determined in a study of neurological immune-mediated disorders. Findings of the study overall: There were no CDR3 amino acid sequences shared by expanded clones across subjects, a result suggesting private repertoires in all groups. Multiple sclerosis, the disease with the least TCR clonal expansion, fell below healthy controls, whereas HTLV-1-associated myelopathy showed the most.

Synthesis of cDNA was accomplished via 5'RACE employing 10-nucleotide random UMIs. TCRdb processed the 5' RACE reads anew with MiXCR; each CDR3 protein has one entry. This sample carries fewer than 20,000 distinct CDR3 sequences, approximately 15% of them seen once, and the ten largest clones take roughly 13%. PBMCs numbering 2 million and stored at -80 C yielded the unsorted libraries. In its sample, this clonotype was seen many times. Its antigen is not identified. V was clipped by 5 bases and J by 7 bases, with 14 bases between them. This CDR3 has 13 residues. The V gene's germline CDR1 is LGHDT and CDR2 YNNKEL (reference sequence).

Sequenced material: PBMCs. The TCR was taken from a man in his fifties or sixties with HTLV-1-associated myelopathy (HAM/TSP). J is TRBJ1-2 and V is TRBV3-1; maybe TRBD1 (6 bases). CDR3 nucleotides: TGTGCCAGCAGCGATACCACAGGGCTTGGCTACACCTTC. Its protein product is CASSDTTGLGYTF.